The next 23 T cell receptor beta chains were all read from a single sample in a study of blood T cell repertoires in COVID-19. Measured with immunoSEQ multiplex PCR; TCRdb has only the in-frame clones, and not every one. The repertoire has around 340,000 clones, less than 90% of them found once; the top ten carry just over 7%. Input material: peripheral blood. These receptors came from a woman aged 55-70 years with COVID-19, enrolled during active disease.

The sample holds a few counts of this clone. This chain connects TRBV18 to TRBJ1-6; D is unclear. Deletions cut 3 bases from V and 15 bases from J, with 15 bases between. The CDR3 spans 13 residues. The germline gives CDR1 KGHSH, CDR2 LQKENI. CDR3 region: CASSPLYGEDLHF. In DNA, the CDR3 is TGTGCCAGCTCACCTCTTTACGGCGAGGACCTCCACTTT. The entire variable domain, with the rest obtained from reference TRBV18 and TRBJ1-6, is as follows: NAGVMQNPRHLVRRRGQEARLRCSPMKGHSHVYWYRQLPEEGLKFMVYLQKENIIDESGMPKERFSAEFPKEGPSILRIQQVVRGDSAAYFCASSPLYGEDLHFGNGTRLTVT.

The chain employs TRBV30 and TRBJ1-5; TRBD1 agrees at 7 bases. CDR1 and CDR2 (germline): GTSNPN, SVGIG (reference sequence). J was trimmed by 3 bases and V by 3 bases; bases with no gene match: 5. The CDR3 consists of 14 residues. The CDR3 loop reads CAWRGGQNNQPQHF. CDR3 DNA: TGTGCCTGGAGGGGGGGACAGAACAATCAGCCCCAGCATTTT.

This clone appeared a single time. This chain connects TRBV19 to TRBJ1-1; D possibly corresponds to TRBD1 (5 bases). The ends were cut back, 5 bases at V and 7 bases at J, with 17 bases in the middle. Per germline, CDR1 LNHDA and CDR2 SQIVND (reference sequence). The CDR3 is 14 residues long. The CDR3 DNA reads TGTGCCAGTAGTCCCGCGATATGGGGGGGTGAAGCTTTCTTT. Its translation: CASSPAIWGGEAFF.

The rearrangement uses TRBV9 and TRBJ1-1, with 11 positions matching TRBD1. This CDR3 region has 16 residues. Germline lookup yields CDR1 SGDLS and CDR2 YYNGEE. V lost 4 bases to trimming and J lost 3 bases; unmatched junction nucleotides: 8. This CDR3 is CASSPRTGGRDTEAFF. The DNA of the CDR3 is TGTGCCAGCAGCCCTCGGACAGGGGGCAGGGACACTGAAGCTTTCTTT.

The chain employs TRBV30 and TRBJ1-4; D not certain. This CDR3 region has 15 residues. Germline CDR1 GTSNPN, CDR2 SVGIG (reference sequence). V shed 0 bases and J shed 5 bases, with 13 bases lying between them. The CDR3 coding sequence is TGTGCCTGGAGTGTATATGGCGGGCTGAATGAAAAACTGTTTTTT. Amino acid sequence: CAWSVYGGLNEKLFF.

The chain joins TRBV5-4 to TRBJ1-1; no clear D. The germline V gene has CDR1 SGHNT and CDR2 YYREEE (reference sequence). Trimming cost V 4 bases and J 2 bases, with 15 bases left between them. CDR3 size: 15 residues. CDR3 residues: CASSPREEPNTEAFF. CDR3 DNA: TGTGCCAGCAGCCCTCGAGAAGAGCCCAACACTGAAGCTTTCTTT.

The chain uses TRBV9 and TRBJ2-3, with TRBD2 identical over 15 bases. The CDR3 consists of 16 residues. The V gene's germline CDR1 is SGDLS and CDR2 YYNGEE. The V segment lost 4 bases and the J segment 4 bases; nucleotides outside the gene matches: 4. The CDR3 bases are TGTGCCAGCAGCCCACGGACTAGCGGGGGGGCAGATACGCAGTATTTT. This translates into CASSPRTSGGADTQYF.

The V and J genes are TRBV7-9 and TRBJ2-3, with 7 nucleotides matching TRBD2. The CDR3 runs 17 residues. Germline assignment: CDR1 SEHNR and CDR2 FQNEAQ (reference sequence). With V trimmed by 4 bases and J by 2 bases, 12 bases remained unmatched. The CDR3 sequence: CASSSGLEWEHTDTQYF. The CDR3 DNA follows: TGTGCCAGCAGCTCAGGACTAGAGTGGGAGCACACAGATACGCAGTATTTT.

The genes are TRBV12-3 or TRBV12-4 and TRBJ1-1, with D perhaps matching TRBD1 (5 bases). This CDR3 comprises 13 residues. The ends were cut back, 5 bases at V and 1 base at J, with 8 bases in the middle. The CDR3 bases are TGTGCCAGCAGTGGCGACAGGAACACTGAAGCTTTCTTT. As protein: CASSGDRNTEAFF.

This clone was seen once. The rearrangement joins TRBV5-1 to TRBJ2-7, with 7 bases identical to TRBD2. J lost 5 bases, V lost 1 base, and 3 bases had no gene match. This CDR3 has 13 residues. Germline values: CDR1 SGHRS, CDR2 YFSETQ. For the CDR3, the DNA is TGCGCCAGCAGCTTGTTTACTAGCGACGAGCAGTACTTC. This sequence encodes CASSLFTSDEQYF.

The chain employs TRBV19 and TRBJ2-3; TRBD2 agrees at 7 bases. V dropped 4 bases and J dropped 10; count of bases not matched to a gene: 14. The CDR3 is made up of 15 amino acids. Germline lookup yields CDR1 LNHDA and CDR2 SQIVND (reference sequence). The DNA for the CDR3 is TGTGCCAGTAGTAAAAGGAGCGGGGATGTCGGAGCGCAGTATTTT. This gives the protein CASSKRSGDVGAQYF.

The rearrangement links TRBV11-2 to TRBJ2-7; 8 nucleotides align to TRBD1. Losses at the gene ends were 4 bases for V and 1 base for J; bases not matched to a gene: 6. CDR3 length: 15 residues. CDR1 and CDR2 (germline): SGHAT, FQNNGV. CDR3 sequence (DNA): TGTGCCAGCAGCTCCGACAGGGGCTTTTCCTACGAGCAGTACTTC. The encoded protein is CASSSDRGFSYEQYF. Combining the CDR3 with reference TRBV11-2 and TRBJ2-7 gives the whole variable domain EAGVAQSPRYKIIEKRQSVAFWCNPISGHATLYWYQQILGQGPKLLIQFQNNGVVDDSQLPKDRFSAERLKGVDSTLKIQPAKLEDSAVYLCASSSDRGFSYEQYFGPGTRLTVT.

The rearrangement links TRBV19 to TRBJ2-1; D is undetermined. The germline V gene has CDR1 LNHDA and CDR2 SQIVND (reference sequence). Trimming left V 1 base short and J 5 bases short, with 21 bases between. The CDR3 loop spans 18 amino acids. In DNA form, the CDR3 reads TGTGCCAGTAGTATAGGTCGCGGAGCCCTCTCCTACCACAATGAGCAGTTCTTC. This gives the protein CASSIGRGALSYHNEQFF.

Details on this clone: This same CDR3 is encoded by further DNA sequences in the sample. The chain uses TRBV30 and TRBJ1-5; D ambiguous. CDR1 GTSNPN and CDR2 SVGIG come from the germline V gene (reference sequence). The CDR3 has 14 amino acids. The ends were cut back, 0 bases at V and 4 bases at J, with 10 bases in the middle. This CDR3 reads CAWSVLGGNQPQHF. CDR3 nucleotides: TGTGCCTGGAGTGTACTTGGAGGGAATCAGCCCCAGCATTTT.

The chain recombines TRBV10-3 with TRBJ1-2; D possibly corresponds to TRBD1 (5 bases). V lost 2 bases and J 7 bases, leaving 14 bases between the germline ends. Germline CDR1 and CDR2: ENHRY and SYGVKD. The CDR3 sequence is 14 residues long. Here the CDR3 DNA reads TGTGCCATCAGTGAGCCCTTTCTGGGGGGTGGCTACACCTTC. This codes for CAISEPFLGGGYTF.

This chain uses TRBV6-4 with TRBJ2-1; weak D call: TRBD2 (5 bases). The CDR3 contains 11 residues. Germline loops: CDR1 MRHNA, CDR2 SNTAGT. Trimming removed 7 bases at V and 6 bases at J, with 7 bases between. CDR3 in DNA: TGTGCCAGCAAGGCGGGCAATGAGCAGTTCTTC. Its protein is CASKAGNEQFF.

The CDR3 loop is CASSQDRVDNGTPRDSPLHF. The CDR3 DNA sequence: TGTGCCAGCAGCCAAGACAGGGTGGACAACGGGACTCCTCGGGATTCACCCCTCCACTTT. The chain combines TRBV14 with TRBJ1-6, with a tentative D call TRBD1 (5 bases). CDR3 length equals 20 residues. The V and J ends lost 0 bases and 8 bases respectively, with 26 bases between them. Germline V gene lookup returns CDR1 SGHDN and CDR2 FVKESK.

The V call is TRBV27, the J call TRBJ1-5; D not certain. Germline CDR1 reads MNHEY; CDR2 reads SMNVEV (reference sequence). V lost 4 bases and J lost 7, with 11 bases in between. The CDR3 has 13 residues. CDR3 sequence reads: CASSSKPGQPQHF. DNA for the CDR3: TGTGCCAGCAGTTCAAAACCGGGGCAGCCCCAGCATTTT.

The chain recombines TRBV5-1 with TRBJ2-1, with D maybe TRBD1 (6 bases). The CDR3 extends over 15 amino acids. Per germline, CDR1 SGHRS and CDR2 YFSETQ. V was trimmed by 4 bases and J by 4 bases, leaving 15 bases between them. DNA of the CDR3: TGCGCCAGCAGCGAGATGGGGGCCCAGTACAATGAGCAGTTCTTC. Residues: CASSEMGAQYNEQFF.

This chain connects TRBV27 to TRBJ1-3, with D unresolved. V lost 8 bases, J lost 2 bases, and 13 bases lay in between. Germline CDR1 is MNHEY and CDR2 is SMNVEV (reference sequence). The CDR3 spans 14 residues. CDR3 protein: CASGQQRTGNTIYF. For the CDR3, the DNA is TGTGCCAGCGGGCAGCAAAGGACTGGAAACACCATATATTTT.

The chain carries TRBV19 and TRBJ1-1; D is unresolved. Per germline, CDR1 LNHDA and CDR2 SQIVND (reference sequence). Trimming pared 1 base from V and 5 bases from J, leaving 8 bases between. The CDR3 is made up of 13 amino acids. The CDR3 region has the DNA TGTGCCAGTAGTATAGTCGCGGGGACTGAAGCTTTCTTT. Translation gives CASSIVAGTEAFF. Combining the CDR3 with reference TRBV19 and TRBJ1-1 gives the whole variable domain DGGITQSPKYLFRKEGQNVTLSCEQNLNHDAMYWYRQDPGQGLRLIYYSQIVNDFQKGDIAEGYSVSREKKESFPLTVTSAQKNPTAFYLCASSIVAGTEAFFGQGTRLTVV.

J is TRBJ2-1 and V is TRBV6-6; 8 bases are a match to TRBD1. V dropped 4 bases and J dropped 12; count of bases not matched to a gene: 2. The CDR3 has 11 amino acids. Looked up from germline, CDR1 is MNHNY and CDR2 is SVGAGI (reference sequence). The CDR3 spells CASSFDRGQFF. DNA for the CDR3: TGTGCCAGCAGTTTCGACAGGGGGCAGTTCTTC.

The gene calls are TRBV7-6 and TRBJ2-1; D is possibly TRBD2 (5 bases). Germline-derived CDR1 and CDR2 are SGHVS and FNYEAQ. The length of the CDR3 is 16 residues. Trimming pared 4 bases from V and 0 bases from J, leaving 13 bases between. CDR3 bases: TGTGCCAGCAGCTCCCCGTACACTAGCTCCTACAATGAGCAGTTCTTC. Protein: CASSSPYTSSYNEQFF.